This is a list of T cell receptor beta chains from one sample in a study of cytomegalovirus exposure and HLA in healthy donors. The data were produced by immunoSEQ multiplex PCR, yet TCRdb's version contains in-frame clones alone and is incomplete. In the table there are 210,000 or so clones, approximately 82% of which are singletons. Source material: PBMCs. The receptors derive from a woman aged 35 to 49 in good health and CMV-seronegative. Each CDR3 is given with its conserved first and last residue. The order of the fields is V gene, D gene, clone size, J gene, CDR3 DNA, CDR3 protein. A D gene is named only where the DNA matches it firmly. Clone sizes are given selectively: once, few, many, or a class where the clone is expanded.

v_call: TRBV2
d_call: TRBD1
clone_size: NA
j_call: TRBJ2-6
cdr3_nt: TGTGCCAGCAGTCCTCCCAGGGGGACTGGGGCCAACGTCCTGACTTTC
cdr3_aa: CASSPPRGTGANVLTF

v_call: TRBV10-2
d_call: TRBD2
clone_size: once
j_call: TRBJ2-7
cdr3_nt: TGCGCCAGTAACGGGGGGGCCCTCTACGAGCAGTACTTC
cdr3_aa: CASNGGALYEQYF

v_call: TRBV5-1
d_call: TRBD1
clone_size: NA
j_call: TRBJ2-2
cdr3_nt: TGCGCCAGCAGGATTGGGACAGTGAACACCGGGGAGCTGTTTTTT
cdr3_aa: CASRIGTVNTGELFF

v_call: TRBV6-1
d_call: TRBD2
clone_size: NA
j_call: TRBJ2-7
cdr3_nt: TGTGCCAGCAGTGAAGTTGGCGGGGGGAGGGGGTACGAGCAGTACTTC
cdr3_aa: CASSEVGGGRGYEQYF

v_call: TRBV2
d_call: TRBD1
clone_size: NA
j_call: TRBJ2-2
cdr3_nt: TGTGCCAGCAGCCCCTCACCGGGACAGGGCATCACCGGGGAGCTGTTTTTT
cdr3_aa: CASSPSPGQGITGELFF

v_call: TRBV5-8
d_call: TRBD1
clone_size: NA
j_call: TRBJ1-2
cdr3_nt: TGTGCCAGCAGCTCGATCGCCGGGACAGGGCTTGGCTACACCTTC
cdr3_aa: CASSSIAGTGLGYTF

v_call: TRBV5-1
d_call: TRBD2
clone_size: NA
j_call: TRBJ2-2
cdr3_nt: TGCGCCAGCAGCCGGACTAGCTCCAACCCCGGGGAGCTGTTTTTT
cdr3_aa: CASSRTSSNPGELFF

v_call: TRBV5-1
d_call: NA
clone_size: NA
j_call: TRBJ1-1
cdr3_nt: TGCGCCAGCAGCTTCTCAGGGGAGGGCACTGAAGCTTTCTTT
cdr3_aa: CASSFSGEGTEAFF

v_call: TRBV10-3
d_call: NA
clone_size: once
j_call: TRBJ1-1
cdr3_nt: TGTGCCATCAGTGAGGGAGGGGGAGGGACTGAAGCTTTCTTT
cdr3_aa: CAISEGGGGTEAFF

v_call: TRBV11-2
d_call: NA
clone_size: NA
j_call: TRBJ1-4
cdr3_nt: TGTGCCAGCAGCTTAGATCCCAATGGTAGACTGTTTTTT
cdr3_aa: CASSLDPNGRLFF

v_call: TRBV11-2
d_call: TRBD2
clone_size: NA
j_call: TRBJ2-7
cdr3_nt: TGTGCCAGCAGCCCAGCGGGGGGTTCTTTCTACGAGCAGTACTTC
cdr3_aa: CASSPAGGSFYEQYF

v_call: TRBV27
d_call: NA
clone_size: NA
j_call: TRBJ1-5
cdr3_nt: TGTGCCAGCAGTTCCGGCGGGGTTCATCAGCCCCAGCATTTT
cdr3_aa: CASSSGGVHQPQHF

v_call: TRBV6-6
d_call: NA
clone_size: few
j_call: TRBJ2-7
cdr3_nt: TGTGCCAGCAGGGACTGGAAAGAAAACGAGCAGTACTTC
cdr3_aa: CASRDWKENEQYF

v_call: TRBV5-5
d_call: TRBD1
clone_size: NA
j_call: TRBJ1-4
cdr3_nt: TGTGCCAGCAGCCTTGGACAGGGCGCGAATGAAAAACTGTTTTTT
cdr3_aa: CASSLGQGANEKLFF

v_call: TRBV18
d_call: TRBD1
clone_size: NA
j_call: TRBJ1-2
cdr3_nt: TGTGCCAGCTCACCGGGGGACAGGGACTATGGCTACACCTTC
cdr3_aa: CASSPGDRDYGYTF

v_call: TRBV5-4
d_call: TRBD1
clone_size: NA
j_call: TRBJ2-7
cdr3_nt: TGTGCCAGCAGGCTAGGGGGACAGGCTTCCTACGAGCAGTACTTC
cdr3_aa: CASRLGGQASYEQYF

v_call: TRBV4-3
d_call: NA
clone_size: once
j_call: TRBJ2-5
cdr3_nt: TGCGCCAGCAGCCAAGACAGGGAAGGAGAGCAGTACTTC
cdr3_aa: CASSQDREGEQYF

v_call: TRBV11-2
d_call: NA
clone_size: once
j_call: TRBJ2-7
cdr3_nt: TGTGCCAGCAGCCGGTTTGTGCACGAGCAGTACTTC
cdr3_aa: CASSRFVHEQYF

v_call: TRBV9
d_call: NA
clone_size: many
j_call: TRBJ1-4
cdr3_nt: TGTGCCAGCAGTGGAGGGGCTAATGAAAAACTGTTTTTT
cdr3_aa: CASSGGANEKLFF

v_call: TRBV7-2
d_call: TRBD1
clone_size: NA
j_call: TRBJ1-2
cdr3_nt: TGTGCCAGCAGCTTGGGACAGGGGGCCTCCTATGGCTACACCTTC
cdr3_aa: CASSLGQGASYGYTF

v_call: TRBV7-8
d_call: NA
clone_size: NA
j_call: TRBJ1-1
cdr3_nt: TGTGCCAGCAGCTTAGTGATGAGGGAAGCTTTCTTT
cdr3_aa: CASSLVMREAFF

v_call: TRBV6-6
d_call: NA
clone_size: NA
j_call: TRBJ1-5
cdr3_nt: TGTGCCAGCAGTCGATCCCGGACAGCCGACAATCAGCCCCAGCATTTT
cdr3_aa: CASSRSRTADNQPQHF

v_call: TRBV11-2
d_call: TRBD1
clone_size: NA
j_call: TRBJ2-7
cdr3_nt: TGTGCCAGCAGCTTAGTCAGGGGGCTATCATCCTACGAGCAGTACTTC
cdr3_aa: CASSLVRGLSSYEQYF

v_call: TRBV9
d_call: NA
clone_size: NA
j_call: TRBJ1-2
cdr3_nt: TGTGCCAGCAGCGATCCTTTTAACTATGGCTACACCTTC
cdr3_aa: CASSDPFNYGYTF

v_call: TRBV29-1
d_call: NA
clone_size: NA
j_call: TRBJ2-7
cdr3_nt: TGCAGCGTTGGAGGCCACGAGCAGTACTTC
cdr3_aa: CSVGGHEQYF

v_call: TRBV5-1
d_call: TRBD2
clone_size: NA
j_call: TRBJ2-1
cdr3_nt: TGCGCCAGCAGCCCCGGGACTAGCGGTTACAATGAGCAGTTCTTC
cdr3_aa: CASSPGTSGYNEQFF